One and the same sample provided the 31 T cell receptor beta chains below, sequenced in a study of T cell repertoires in cytomegalovirus infection. MiXCR, run by TCRdb on the reads, gives a single entry per CDR3 protein. The sample consists of around 430,000 distinct CDR3 sequences, approximately 42% of them appearing once. The antigens these receptors bind are not known. Material: cultured PBMCs, obtained from culture after CMV antigen stimulation. The receptors originated from a human donor in good health (CMV status not recorded). Some clones in this sample may be carry-over from other donors' samples.

The sample holds a few counts of this clonotype. This rearrangement joins TRBV7-2 to TRBJ2-7, with 8 bases lining up with TRBD2. Germline V lookup: CDR1 SGHTA, CDR2 FQGNSA. CDR3 length: 15 amino acids. With 1 base clipped from V and 4 bases from J, the junction kept 6 bases outside the gene matches. The CDR3 sequence is CASSLGPAGAYEQYF. The CDR3 nucleotides read TGTGCCAGCAGCTTAGGTCCAGCGGGGGCGTACGAGCAGTACTTC.

This clonotype occurred a few times. The rearrangement uses TRBV7-2 and TRBJ1-1; TRBD1 is a possible D gene (6 bases). The V gene's germline CDR1 is SGHTA and CDR2 FQGNSA. V lost 5 bases and J lost 4, with 17 bases in between. The length of the CDR3 is 15 residues. CDR3 DNA: TGTGCCAGCAGCCCTACGGCGGGGGGGCGCACTGAAGCTTTCTTT. It encodes CASSPTAGGRTEAFF. Complete variable domain (other parts from reference TRBV7-2 and TRBJ1-1): GAGVSQSPSNKVTEKGKDVELRCDPISGHTALYWYRQSLGQGLEFLIYFQGNSAPDKSGLPSDRFSAERTGGSVSTLTIQRTQQEDSAVYLCASSPTAGGRTEAFFGQGTRLTVV.

The V call is TRBV2, the J call TRBJ2-7; 8 bases are shared with TRBD1. After removal of 7 bases from V and 0 bases from J, the junction contained 5 bases not matched to a gene. The CDR3 spans 14 residues. Germline loops: CDR1 SNHLY, CDR2 FYNNEI. The CDR3 coding sequence is TGTGCCAGCAATGGGCAGGGGGCCTCCTACGAGCAGTACTTC. As protein: CASNGQGASYEQYF. Complete variable domain (other parts from reference TRBV2 and TRBJ2-7): EPEVTQTPSHQVTQMGQEVILRCVPISNHLYFYWYRQILGQKVEFLVSFYNNEISEKSEIFDDQFSVERPDGSNFTLKIRSTKLEDSAMYFCASNGQGASYEQYFGPGTRLTVT.

This clonotype was seen only a few times. V gene TRBV7-2 combines with J gene TRBJ2-5; D is perhaps TRBD2 (5 bases). Trimming cost V 2 bases and J 1 base, with 14 bases left between them. Germline-derived CDR1 and CDR2 are SGHTA and FQGNSA. The length of the CDR3 is 16 residues. The DNA for the CDR3 is TGTGCCAGCAGCTTAAGGCCTCTGGAGGCCCAAGAGACCCAGTACTTC. Encoded protein: CASSLRPLEAQETQYF. Supplemented by reference TRBV7-2 and TRBJ2-5, the full variable domain reads GAGVSQSPSNKVTEKGKDVELRCDPISGHTALYWYRQSLGQGLEFLIYFQGNSAPDKSGLPSDRFSAERTGGSVSTLTIQRTQQEDSAVYLCASSLRPLEAQETQYFGPGTRLLVL.

The chain couples TRBV11-2 to TRBJ1-5, with D perhaps TRBD1 (5 bases). V lost 1 base, J lost 5 bases, and 9 bases lay in between. Germline V gene sequence: CDR1 SGHAT, CDR2 FQNNGV. This CDR3 contains 14 residues. DNA of the CDR3: TGTGCCAGCAGCTTAGCCCCAGGGTATCAGCCCCAGCATTTT. As protein: CASSLAPGYQPQHF.

A few counts support this clonotype. The chain carries TRBV6-8 and TRBJ2-6, with unresolved D. The CDR3 spans 15 residues. Trimming shortened V by 5 bases and J by 0 bases, and 8 bases separated the two germline ends. Germline V gives CDR1 MNHGY, CDR2 SAAAGT. The CDR3 nucleotides read TGTGCCAGCAGTGTCAGCCTCTCTGGGGCCAACGTCCTGACTTTC. Translated: CASSVSLSGANVLTF.

The sample holds a few counts of this clonotype. V and J are TRBV7-2 and TRBJ2-7, with a weak D call TRBD2 (5 bases). Trimming stripped 4 bases from V and 7 bases from J, with 11 bases between. Per the germline V gene, CDR1 is SGHTA and CDR2 is FQGNSA. This CDR3 is 12 amino acids long. The CDR3 region is CASSSSGWEQYF. In nucleotides, the CDR3 is TGTGCCAGCAGCTCCTCGGGGTGGGAGCAGTACTTC.

This clonotype has ten or more counts. The rearrangement links TRBV5-4 to TRBJ1-2; D is unclear. The CDR3 extends over 15 amino acids. CDR1 and CDR2 from the germline V gene are SGHNT and YYREEE (reference sequence). V lost 1 base and J lost 0, with 10 bases in between. The CDR3 spells CASSLLAEANYGYTF. The CDR3, as DNA: TGTGCCAGCAGCTTGTTGGCAGAAGCTAACTATGGCTACACCTTC.

The chain is built from TRBV10-3 and TRBJ2-1; 16 nucleotides align to TRBD2. Germline values: CDR1 ENHRY, CDR2 SYGVKD. V lost 8 bases and J lost 10; bases outside the gene matches: 11. The CDR3 runs to 16 residues. The CDR3 protein is CAIGTSGGGPSGEQFF. The CDR3 region has the DNA TGTGCCATCGGGACTAGCGGGGGGGGCCCCTCAGGAGAGCAGTTCTTC.

The chain couples TRBV20-1 to TRBJ1-2; D gene unclear. V was pared by 3 bases and J by 4 bases, with 9 bases between. The germline V gene has CDR1 DFQATT and CDR2 SNEGSKA (reference sequence). The CDR3 length is 12 residues. As DNA, the CDR3 is TGCAGTGCTAGTCGGGCAGGCTATGGCTACACCTTC. Residues: CSASRAGYGYTF.

CDR3 sequence (DNA): TGTGCCAGCAGTTTAAGTTTGGCAGGGTACAATGAGCAGTTCTTC. Translation: CASSLSLAGYNEQFF. The rearrangement links TRBV12-3 or TRBV12-4 to TRBJ2-1, with D maybe TRBD1 (5 bases). The CDR3 runs 15 residues. Trimming pared 2 bases from V and 4 bases from J, leaving 12 bases between.

This chain joins TRBV20-1 and TRBJ1-5; a weak D match, TRBD1 (6 bases). The CDR3 loop spans 17 amino acids. Germline assignment: CDR1 DFQATT and CDR2 SNEGSKA (reference sequence). The V end lost 0 bases, the J end lost 1 base, and 16 bases lay between the germline ends. The CDR3 spells CSARDGTTQGSNQPQHF. The CDR3 bases are TGCAGTGCTAGAGATGGGACGACCCAGGGGAGCAATCAGCCCCAGCATTTT.

The chain uses TRBV28 and TRBJ2-2; 11 bases are shared with TRBD1. This CDR3 spans 16 amino acids. Germline values: CDR1 MDHEN, CDR2 SYDVKM. V shed 5 bases, J shed 5 bases, and the junction held 7 bases outside the gene matches. CDR3 region: CASSPSDRGLTGELFF. DNA for the CDR3: TGTGCCAGCAGTCCCTCGGACAGGGGGCTTACCGGGGAGCTGTTTTTT. Full variable domain (outside the CDR3, taken from reference TRBV28 and TRBJ2-2): DVKVTQSSRYLVKRTGEKVFLECVQDMDHENMFWYRQDPGLGLRLIYFSYDVKMKEKGDIPEGYSVSREKKERFSLILESASTNQTSMYLCASSPSDRGLTGELFFGEGSRLTVL.

The rearrangement uses TRBV14 and TRBJ1-6, with D uncertain. The CDR3 runs 11 residues. V was shortened by 7 bases and J by 7 bases, with 5 bases between the two germline ends. Looked up from germline, CDR1 is SGHDN and CDR2 is FVKESK. The CDR3: CASTGNSPLHF. The CDR3 nucleotides read TGTGCCAGCACTGGAAATTCACCCCTCCACTTT.

The CDR3 DNA reads TGTGCCAGCAGTTACAAAGAAAAACTGTTTTTT. Encoded protein: CASSYKEKLFF. This chain joins TRBV6-5 and TRBJ1-4; D gene uncertain. V was shortened by 2 bases and J by 8 bases, with 3 bases between the two germline ends. The CDR3 length is 11 residues. In germline, CDR1 is MNHEY, CDR2 SVGAGI.

The rearrangement uses TRBV7-9 and TRBJ2-1; perhaps TRBD1 as D (6 bases). The CDR3 sequence is 16 residues long. Germline values: CDR1 SEHNR, CDR2 FQNEAQ (reference sequence). Trimming pared 4 bases from V and 3 bases from J, leaving 16 bases between. The CDR3 sequence: CASSSTFDRNYNEQFF. DNA of the CDR3: TGTGCCAGCAGCTCAACCTTTGACAGGAACTACAATGAGCAGTTCTTC. The complete variable domain, with remaining parts taken from reference TRBV7-9 and TRBJ2-1, reads DTGVSQNPRHKITKRGQNVTFRCDPISEHNRLYWYRQTLGQGPEFLTYFQNEAQLEKSRLLSDRFSAERPKGSFSTLEIQRTEQGDSAMYLCASSSTFDRNYNEQFFGPGTRLTVL.

This clonotype was picked up a small number of times. The J gene is TRBJ2-1, the V gene TRBV12-3 or TRBV12-4; 8 positions agree with TRBD2. The CDR3 loop spans 15 amino acids. V lost 4 bases to trimming and J lost 0 bases; unmatched junction nucleotides: 2. The CDR3 here is CASSSGLASYNEQFF. In DNA form, the CDR3 reads TGTGCCAGCAGTTCAGGACTAGCCTCCTACAATGAGCAGTTCTTC.

V usage is TRBV7-2 and J usage is TRBJ2-1; maybe TRBD2 (7 bases). The CDR3 has 15 amino acids. CDR1 and CDR2 (germline): SGHTA, FQGNSA. Trimming took off 5 bases at V and 7 bases at J, with 18 bases between the two ends. The CDR3 DNA reads TGTGCCAGCAGCCCTGAAGGGGGGGAATGGAATGAGCAGTTCTTC. Translation: CASSPEGGEWNEQFF.

This clonotype was observed a few times. This sequence joins TRBV7-2 and TRBJ2-5, with D unclear. CDR1 SGHTA and CDR2 FQGNSA come from the germline V gene. Deletions cut 5 bases from V and 4 bases from J, with 20 bases between. There are 16 residues in the CDR3. CDR3 in amino acids: CASSEGSAAPRETQYF. DNA of the CDR3: TGTGCCAGCAGCGAAGGGTCGGCGGCCCCCAGAGAGACCCAGTACTTC.

The genes are TRBV7-8 and TRBJ1-6; D uncertain. Germline CDR1 reads SGHVS; CDR2 reads FQNEAQ. Trimming pared 5 bases from V and 10 bases from J, leaving 9 bases between. CDR3 size: 12 residues. The CDR3 protein is CASSPWESPLHF. The DNA of the CDR3 is TGTGCCAGCAGCCCCTGGGAATCACCCCTCCACTTT.

The chain couples TRBV2 to TRBJ2-7; D possibly matches TRBD1 or TRBD2 (6 bases each). CDR1 and CDR2 (germline): SNHLY, FYNNEI. Trimming removed 6 bases at V and 2 bases at J, with 20 bases between. This CDR3 has 16 amino acids. Here the CDR3 reads CASSQGNRGPTYEQYF. CDR3 bases: TGTGCCAGCAGCCAGGGGAATCGGGGGCCTACCTACGAGCAGTACTTC.

Details on this clonotype: A read error may explain this, as a much larger clone is one base away. This sequence joins TRBV6-6 and TRBJ2-5; TRBD2 is a possible D gene (6 bases). This CDR3 region has 12 residues. V lost 6 bases and J lost 5, with 10 bases in between. The germline V gene has CDR1 MNHNY and CDR2 SVGAGI (reference sequence). The CDR3 nucleotides are TGTGCCAGCAGCGCGGGGTGGGAGACCCAGTACTTC. Amino acids: CASSAGWETQYF.

This chain links TRBV2 with TRBJ2-2, with 7 bases matching TRBD2. The J segment lost 5 bases and the V segment lost 4 bases, leaving 1 base of the junction unmatched. The CDR3 length is 13 residues. The V gene's germline CDR1 is SNHLY and CDR2 FYNNEI. The CDR3 sequence is CASSGEGTGELFF. The CDR3 DNA follows: TGTGCCAGCAGTGGGGAGGGGACCGGGGAGCTGTTTTTT.

This clonotype was detected a few times. This sequence joins TRBV7-9 and TRBJ1-1; a possible D gene is TRBD1 (5 bases). The V end lost 6 bases, the J end lost 3 bases, and 14 bases lay between the germline ends. The CDR3 totals 14 residues. Germline V gene data show CDR1 as SEHNR and CDR2 as FQNEAQ (reference sequence). CDR3 sequence reads: CASSLVGTDTEAFF. In nucleotides, the CDR3 is TGTGCCAGCAGTCTGGTAGGGACTGACACTGAAGCTTTCTTT. The full variable domain, with the rest looked up from reference TRBV7-9 and TRBJ1-1, is DTGVSQNPRHKITKRGQNVTFRCDPISEHNRLYWYRQTLGQGPEFLTYFQNEAQLEKSRLLSDRFSAERPKGSFSTLEIQRTEQGDSAMYLCASSLVGTDTEAFFGQGTRLTVV.

This clonotype has just a few counts. The chain employs TRBV7-2 and TRBJ1-1; D is unclear. The CDR3 is made up of 15 amino acids. Trimming took 1 base from V and 2 from J, leaving 11 bases between them. The germline CDR1 and CDR2 sequences are SGHTA and FQGNSA. In DNA form, the CDR3 reads TGTGCCAGCAGCTTAGTTAGGTGGGCTAACACTGAAGCTTTCTTT. Translating gives CASSLVRWANTEAFF.

Worth noting for this clonotype: This clone may be a read error of a much larger clone one base away. The rearrangement links TRBV7-8 to TRBJ2-7; 7 bases agree with TRBD1. J was trimmed by 3 bases and V by 5 bases; bases with no gene match: 13. The CDR3 sequence is 16 residues long. Germline V gene data show CDR1 as SGHVS and CDR2 as FQNEAQ. The CDR3 DNA sequence: TGTGCCAGCAGCCCGAGACCGGGACAGCCCCACTACGAGCAGTACTTC. Its translation: CASSPRPGQPHYEQYF.

The chain has TRBV4-1 and TRBJ2-3, with 7 bases fitting TRBD2. Per the germline V gene, CDR1 is MGHRA and CDR2 is YSYEKL. The CDR3 extends over 18 amino acids. The trim removed 0 bases at V and 2 bases at J, leaving 11 bases unmatched. The CDR3 spells CASSQDSLLAVSTDTQYF. CDR3 coding DNA: TGCGCCAGCAGCCAAGACTCCCTCCTAGCGGTGTCCACAGATACGCAGTATTTT.

This clonotype was seen at least ten times. The chain uses TRBV11-2 and TRBJ2-3, with D perhaps being TRBD1 or TRBD2 (5 bases each). This CDR3 region has 13 residues. CDR1 SGHAT and CDR2 FQNNGV come from the germline V gene. Trimming took off 4 bases at V and 6 bases at J, with 11 bases between the two ends. The CDR3 spells CASSSTWGDTQYF. The CDR3 DNA is TGTGCCAGCAGCTCTACTTGGGGGGATACGCAGTATTTT.

The chain carries TRBV29-1 and TRBJ2-3, with 8 positions matching TRBD2. The ends lost 6 bases at V and 5 bases at J; junction bases unmatched: 1. Germline V gene data show CDR1 as SQVTM and CDR2 as ANQGSEA. CDR3 length equals 11 residues. CDR3 nucleotides: TGCAGCGTCGGGAGGGTAGATACGCAGTATTTT. Protein sequence: CSVGRVDTQYF.

This sequence joins TRBV7-2 and TRBJ2-7; 8 bases are shared with TRBD1. Germline lookup yields CDR1 SGHTA and CDR2 FQGNSA. The CDR3 sequence is 15 residues long. The ends lost 5 bases at V and 6 bases at J; junction bases unmatched: 12. Written as DNA, the CDR3 is TGTGCCAGCAGCCTTTACCGCCGACAGGGGAGCGAGCAGTACTTC. Its protein product is CASSLYRRQGSEQYF.

The chain recombines TRBV6-5 with TRBJ1-2; D may be TRBD1 (5 bases). The CDR3 spans 12 residues. V lost 6 bases and J lost 8, with 13 bases in between. From germline, CDR1 is MNHEY and CDR2 SVGAGI. CDR3 nucleotide sequence: TGTGCCAGCAGCAACCTCGGGGGGGGCTACACCTTC. Protein product: CASSNLGGGYTF.